These 4 T cell receptor beta chains originate from one sample sequenced in a study of PD-1 blockade in classical Hodgkin lymphoma. The sample's time point: cycle 4 day 1 (C4D1), after about 6 weeks of nivolumab. Every patient had relapsed following autologous stem cell transplantation, and cohorts differed in brentuximab vedotin exposure. The protocol was immunoSEQ multiplex PCR, while the TCRdb copy is restricted to in-frame clones and leaves out a portion. The sample lists 15,000 to 20,000 clones; around four fifths were seen once. Sequencing used peripheral blood mononuclear cells (PBMCs), obtained before the fourth cycle of nivolumab. The receptors originated from a human donor with classical Hodgkin lymphoma.

The J gene is TRBJ2-3, the V gene TRBV7-2; 12 nucleotides match TRBD2. Germline CDR1 SGHTA, CDR2 FQGNSA. The V and J ends lost 2 bases and 8 bases, in that order; junction bases with no gene match: 5. The CDR3 is 15 residues long. CDR3 coding DNA: TGTGCCAGCAGCTTAACCGGACTAGCGGGGAGTACGCAGTATTTT. Protein: CASSLTGLAGSTQYF. The variable domain in full, with the rest retrieved from reference TRBV7-2 and TRBJ2-3, is GAGVSQSPSNKVTEKGKDVELRCDPISGHTALYWYRQSLGQGLEFLIYFQGNSAPDKSGLPSDRFSAERTGGSVSTLTIQRTQQEDSAVYLCASSLTGLAGSTQYFGPGTRLTVL.

This chain joins TRBV4-1 and TRBJ2-2, with D perhaps TRBD1 (5 bases). Looked up from germline, CDR1 is MGHRA and CDR2 is YSYEKL. This CDR3 has 11 amino acids. With 7 bases removed from V and 6 bases from J, the gap between germline ends came to 6 bases. CDR3 DNA: TGCGCCAGCAAGGGGTCCGGGGAGCTGTTTTTT. The encoded protein is CASKGSGELFF.

V is TRBV5-1 and J is TRBJ1-1, with 7 bases aligning to TRBD1. Germline V gene sequence: CDR1 SGHRS, CDR2 YFSETQ. The CDR3 covers 18 residues. The V segment lost 1 base and the J segment 0 bases; nucleotides outside the gene matches: 12. As DNA, the CDR3 is TGCGCCAGCAGCTTGATTGGGTGGGGACAGTCGATGAACACTGAAGCTTTCTTT. It is translated as CASSLIGWGQSMNTEAFF.

This chain joins TRBV5-1 and TRBJ1-2, with 8 positions matching TRBD1. The CDR3 consists of 14 residues. CDR1 and CDR2 from the germline V gene are SGHRS and YFSETQ. The junction had 8 bases not matched to a gene; V was cut back by 4 bases and J by 6 bases. Here the CDR3 reads CASSPQGEGNGYTF. The CDR3 bases are TGCGCCAGCAGCCCACAGGGGGAGGGCAATGGCTACACCTTC.